This T cell receptor beta chain originates from a study of shared clonotypes between healthy human individuals. Genomic DNA belonging to each subset was distributed in equal measure over several immunoSEQ plates. Data came from immunoSEQ multiplex PCR; TCRdb stores just in-frame clones and leaves some out. The sample yields roughly 1,000,000 clones, around 82% seen once. Study-wide results and limits: Sequencing depth was a factor that was expected to affect clonotype sharing among donors. Clonotypes shared by all four sorted-subset donors had higher generation probabilities than non-shared clonotypes. A generally larger estimated richness was seen in naive subsets than in memory subsets.

Concerning this clone: Its antigen remains unknown.

The length of the CDR3 is 13 residues. Germline V gene lookup returns CDR1 LNHDA and CDR2 SQIVND (reference sequence). V lost 6 bases, J lost 1 base, and 10 bases lay in between. The sample taken for sequencing was memory CD4+ T cells from PBMCs. Subset: CD45RA-negative fraction. This rearrangement joins TRBV19 to TRBJ2-7; possibly TRBD1 for D (5 bases). The TCR originated in a man younger than 30 in good health. Some clones in this sample may be carry-over from other donors' samples. The DNA for the CDR3 is TGTGCCAGTAGGGGCCCAGGGTCCTACGAGCAGTACTTC. Its protein product is CASRGPGSYEQYF.